A selection of T cell receptor beta chains follows, all from one sample in a study of PD-1 blockade in classical Hodgkin lymphoma. The assay was immunoSEQ multiplex PCR, and TCRdb's table has in-frame clones only and misses some. Here the sample spans under 9,500 clones, about 86% being singletons. Specimen: peripheral blood mononuclear cells (PBMCs), collected before the fourth cycle of nivolumab. All receptors derive from a human donor with classical Hodgkin lymphoma. Each CDR3 is given without its conserved first and last residue.

CDR3aa: ASSLNGAEAF; v_gene: TRBV5-6; j_gene: TRBJ1-1
CDR3aa: ASSLGGTVNTEAF; v_gene: TRBV5-1; j_gene: TRBJ1-1
CDR3aa: ASSDSGGSGELF; v_gene: TRBV6-4; j_gene: TRBJ2-2
CDR3aa: AISEMDSYEQY; v_gene: TRBV10-3; j_gene: TRBJ2-7
CDR3aa: ASSYTLGSNQPQH; v_gene: TRBV6-5; j_gene: TRBJ1-5
CDR3aa: ASSPLQGRDYGYT; v_gene: TRBV4-1; j_gene: TRBJ1-2
CDR3aa: ASRVQNYGYT; v_gene: TRBV28; j_gene: TRBJ1-2
CDR3aa: ASSLDRGRMNTEAF; v_gene: TRBV5-6; j_gene: TRBJ1-1
CDR3aa: ASSPGQRTGEAF; v_gene: TRBV7-2; j_gene: TRBJ1-1
CDR3aa: ASSIGQGETQY; v_gene: TRBV19; j_gene: TRBJ2-5
CDR3aa: ASSSGTGHYGYT; v_gene: TRBV11-2; j_gene: TRBJ1-2
CDR3aa: ASSYSRGLNTEAF; v_gene: TRBV6-5; j_gene: TRBJ1-1
CDR3aa: ASSSPRGGAQVQQY; v_gene: TRBV27; j_gene: TRBJ2-7
CDR3aa: SVESQQGKGATNEKLF; v_gene: TRBV29-1; j_gene: TRBJ1-4
CDR3aa: ASSPTSGGPYNEQF; v_gene: TRBV18; j_gene: TRBJ2-1
CDR3aa: AWMKSEGSTGASNQPQH; v_gene: TRBV30; j_gene: TRBJ1-5
CDR3aa: ASSPGTGRANYGYT; v_gene: TRBV27; j_gene: TRBJ1-2
CDR3aa: ASSQTATNEKLF; v_gene: TRBV4-1; j_gene: TRBJ1-4
CDR3aa: ASSLRSFYEQY; v_gene: TRBV28; j_gene: TRBJ2-7
CDR3aa: ASSPNRGRDEQY; v_gene: TRBV4-2; j_gene: TRBJ2-7
CDR3aa: ASNDQGGIYEQY; v_gene: TRBV5-1; j_gene: TRBJ2-7
CDR3aa: ASSQAGMANEQF; v_gene: TRBV4-1; j_gene: TRBJ2-1
CDR3aa: ASSPHHGNQPQH; v_gene: TRBV6-5; j_gene: TRBJ1-5
CDR3aa: ASSQVDEGGYT; v_gene: TRBV4-2; j_gene: TRBJ1-2
CDR3aa: ASSLRGTGSDTEAF; v_gene: TRBV7-6; j_gene: TRBJ1-1
CDR3aa: ASSQDLQPGWGNQPQH; v_gene: TRBV4-3; j_gene: TRBJ1-5
CDR3aa: ASSMTAHQPQH; v_gene: TRBV19; j_gene: TRBJ1-5
CDR3aa: ASSPQGADGYT; v_gene: TRBV18; j_gene: TRBJ1-2
CDR3aa: ASSERDYEQY; v_gene: TRBV6-1; j_gene: TRBJ2-7
CDR3aa: ASSFTWNEQY; v_gene: TRBV7-2; j_gene: TRBJ2-7
CDR3aa: ASSPGISGYT; v_gene: TRBV27; j_gene: TRBJ1-2
CDR3aa: ASERQGSAYEQY; v_gene: TRBV6-6; j_gene: TRBJ2-7
CDR3aa: ASSSTSGGANTGELF; v_gene: TRBV5-1; j_gene: TRBJ2-2
CDR3aa: ASSETLGQGVGNEQF; v_gene: TRBV10-1; j_gene: TRBJ2-1
CDR3aa: ASSSVSAGGEKLF; v_gene: TRBV5-1; j_gene: TRBJ1-4
CDR3aa: ASSWMPGEGQPQH; v_gene: TRBV5-5; j_gene: TRBJ1-5
CDR3aa: ASSQDRASGGADTQY; v_gene: TRBV4-3; j_gene: TRBJ2-3
CDR3aa: ASIEVQETQY; v_gene: TRBV19; j_gene: TRBJ2-5
CDR3aa: ASSVRQVPPLTNTGELF; v_gene: TRBV9; j_gene: TRBJ2-2
CDR3aa: ASRGGNQETQY; v_gene: TRBV19; j_gene: TRBJ2-5
CDR3aa: ASSLEAGGYNEQF; v_gene: TRBV5-1; j_gene: TRBJ2-1
CDR3aa: ASSRLQDRAGPYGYT; v_gene: TRBV4-1; j_gene: TRBJ1-2
CDR3aa: ASSSRTSGGAGELF; v_gene: TRBV4-1; j_gene: TRBJ2-2
CDR3aa: ASSLNSPYNSPLH; v_gene: TRBV7-9; j_gene: TRBJ1-6
CDR3aa: ASSLWETEAF; v_gene: TRBV28; j_gene: TRBJ1-1
CDR3aa: ASSLEGQTTEAF; v_gene: TRBV7-6; j_gene: TRBJ1-1
CDR3aa: ASSLTIQGSDTQY; v_gene: TRBV11-1; j_gene: TRBJ2-3
CDR3aa: ASSYKAGYPYEQY; v_gene: TRBV6-5; j_gene: TRBJ2-7
CDR3aa: ASSAGGPQETQY; v_gene: TRBV9; j_gene: TRBJ2-5
CDR3aa: ASSFGGIDEKLF; v_gene: TRBV5-1; j_gene: TRBJ1-4
CDR3aa: ASSLKEKVNTEAF; v_gene: TRBV27; j_gene: TRBJ1-1
CDR3aa: ASSLTDVAYGYT; v_gene: TRBV4-1; j_gene: TRBJ1-2
CDR3aa: ASSVDGLDTDTQY; v_gene: TRBV9; j_gene: TRBJ2-3
CDR3aa: ATSRAGGGQTQY; v_gene: TRBV15; j_gene: TRBJ2-5
CDR3aa: ASSWGTGGENSPLH; v_gene: TRBV11-2; j_gene: TRBJ1-6